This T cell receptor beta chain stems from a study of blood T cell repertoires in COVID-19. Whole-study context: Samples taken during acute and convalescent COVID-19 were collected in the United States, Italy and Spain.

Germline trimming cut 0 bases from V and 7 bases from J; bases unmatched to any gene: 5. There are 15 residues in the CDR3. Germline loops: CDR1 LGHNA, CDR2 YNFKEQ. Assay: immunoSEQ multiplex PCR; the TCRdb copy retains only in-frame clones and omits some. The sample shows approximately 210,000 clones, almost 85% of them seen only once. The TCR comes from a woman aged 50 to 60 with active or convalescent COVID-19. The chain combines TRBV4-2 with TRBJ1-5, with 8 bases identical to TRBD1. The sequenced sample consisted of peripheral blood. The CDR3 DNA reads TGTGCCAGCAGCCAAGAGCCAGGGGGCCGACAGCCCCAGCATTTT. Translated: CASSQEPGGRQPQHF.